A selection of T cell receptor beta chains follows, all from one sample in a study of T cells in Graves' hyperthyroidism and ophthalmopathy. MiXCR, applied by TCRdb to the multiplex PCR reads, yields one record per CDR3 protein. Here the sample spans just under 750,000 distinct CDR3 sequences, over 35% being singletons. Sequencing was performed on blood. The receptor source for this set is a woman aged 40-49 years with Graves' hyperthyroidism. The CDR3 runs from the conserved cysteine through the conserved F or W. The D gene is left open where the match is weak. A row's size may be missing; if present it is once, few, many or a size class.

TGTGCCAGCAGCGTAGGCGGGATCGATTCACCCCTCCACTTT	CASSVGGIDSPLHF	once	NA	TRBJ1-6	TRBV9
TGTGCCAGCAGTGGGACAGGGAGAGGCGGAAGCAATCAGCCCCAGCATTTT	CASSGTGRGGSNQPQHF	NA	TRBD1	TRBJ1-5	TRBV25-1
TGTGCCAGCAGTTCTGGACAGGGCAAGGGCTATGGCTACACCTTC	CASSSGQGKGYGYTF	few	TRBD1	TRBJ1-2	TRBV6-5
TGTGCCAGCTCACCCACAGGGGACACTGGAAACACCATATATTTT	CASSPTGDTGNTIYF	NA	TRBD1	TRBJ1-3	TRBV18
TGTGCCAGCAGCCAAGGGTTCGATCAGCCCCAGCATTTT	CASSQGFDQPQHF	NA	NA	TRBJ1-5	TRBV3-1
TGTGCCAGCAGTTTAGAACGAAACAATCAGCCCCAGCATTTT	CASSLERNNQPQHF	many	NA	TRBJ1-5	TRBV12-3/TRBV12-4
TGCGCCAGCACGGGGACAGGAGGGCACCCCGGGGAGCTGTTTTTT	CASTGTGGHPGELFF	NA	TRBD1	TRBJ2-2	TRBV5-1
TGTGCCAGCACCAAGGGACTAGCGGGGGGGCGCGAGCAGTACTTC	CASTKGLAGGREQYF	few	TRBD2	TRBJ2-7	TRBV7-8
TGTGCCAGTAGTCCACAAACAGGGGGCAGTCAGCCCCAGCATTTT	CASSPQTGGSQPQHF	few	TRBD1	TRBJ1-5	TRBV19
TGTGCCAGCAGCAGAGGGGGGAGGAACTACGAGCAGTACTTC	CASSRGGRNYEQYF	many	NA	TRBJ2-7	TRBV7-2
TGTGCCAGCAGCTTATTGAGATCACCCCTCCACTTT	CASSLLRSPLHF	few	NA	TRBJ1-6	TRBV7-2
TGTGCCAGCAGCGACCCCCAGGGTTACTCCTACGAGCAGTACTTC	CASSDPQGYSYEQYF	many	NA	TRBJ2-7	TRBV7-8
TGTGCCAGCAGCTTGGAGGGGCACGGAGAAGAGACCCAGTACTTC	CASSLEGHGEETQYF	NA	NA	TRBJ2-5	TRBV7-2
TGTGCCAGCGGCAGGGCGGTCGAGCAGTACTTC	CASGRAVEQYF	many	NA	TRBJ2-7	TRBV7-2
TGTGCCAGCACCTTAGGGGACTCCAACTACGAGCAGTACTTC	CASTLGDSNYEQYF	NA	NA	TRBJ2-7	TRBV6-5
TGCGCCAGCAGCCAGGGAACAGGGGGCTTATTGAAAACTGAAGCTTTCTTT	CASSQGTGGLLKTEAFF	few	TRBD1	TRBJ1-1	TRBV4-3
TGTGCCAGCAGTCCTACCGGGACAGGGTTTGTGGAGCAGTACTTC	CASSPTGTGFVEQYF	few	TRBD1	TRBJ2-7	TRBV12-3/TRBV12-4
TGTGCCAGCAGCGTAGTCCCCGCCGGGGGTGAGCAGTTCTTC	CASSVVPAGGEQFF	NA	NA	TRBJ2-1	TRBV9
TGTGCCAGCAGCTTCTCGGTTGGCTATGGCTACACCTTC	CASSFSVGYGYTF	many	NA	TRBJ1-2	TRBV7-2
TGTGCCAGCAGTTTTACTCTTCAAGAGACCCAGTACTTC	CASSFTLQETQYF	NA	NA	TRBJ2-5	TRBV6-5
TGCGCCAGCGCCGAATCGAGTACCTCTGGAAACACCATATATTTT	CASAESSTSGNTIYF	NA	NA	TRBJ1-3	TRBV5-1
TGCAGCGTCGGAGACGGGTTCAGCTCCTACGAGCAGTACTTC	CSVGDGFSSYEQYF	NA	NA	TRBJ2-7	TRBV29-1